This T cell receptor beta chain appears in the sequencing data of a study of blood T cell repertoires in COVID-19. Study overall: The cDNA or gDNA used as material had been derived from T cells, B-cell-depleted T cells, or PBMCs.

This clone turned up a few times. The protocol was immunoSEQ multiplex PCR, while the TCRdb copy is restricted to in-frame clones and leaves out a portion. Found here are some 100,000 clones, approximately 89% of them singletons; the top ten hold approximately 17%. Sequencing was carried out using peripheral blood. The sequence came from a human donor in a cohort sampled during active COVID-19.

The DNA of the CDR3 is TGTGCCAGCAGCACCGAGGGCGCCGCCGCTGAAGCTTTCTTT. Translation gives CASSTEGAAAEAFF. This chain joins TRBV7-9 and TRBJ1-1; D ambiguous. V was trimmed by 5 bases and J by 6 bases, leaving 16 bases between them. Germline CDR1 is SEHNR and CDR2 is FQNEAQ (reference sequence). The CDR3 is made up of 14 amino acids.